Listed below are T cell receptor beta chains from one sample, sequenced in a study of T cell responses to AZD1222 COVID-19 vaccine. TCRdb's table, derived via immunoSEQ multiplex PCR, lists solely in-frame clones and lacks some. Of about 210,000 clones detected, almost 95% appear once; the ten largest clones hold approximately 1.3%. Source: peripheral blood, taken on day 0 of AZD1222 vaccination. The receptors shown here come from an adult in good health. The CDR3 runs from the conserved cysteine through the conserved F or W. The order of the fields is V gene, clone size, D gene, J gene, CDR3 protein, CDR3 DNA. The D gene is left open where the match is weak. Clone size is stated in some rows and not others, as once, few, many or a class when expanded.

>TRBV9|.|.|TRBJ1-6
CASSVGGAIGSALHF
TGTGCCAGCAGCGTAGGGGGAGCGATCGGGTCAGCCCTCCACTTT
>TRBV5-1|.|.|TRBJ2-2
CASSLPQGRTGELFF
TGCGCCAGCAGCTTGCCTCAGGGAAGGACCGGGGAGCTGTTTTTT
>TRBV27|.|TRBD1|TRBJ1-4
CASSRVTGLRLFF
TGTGCCAGCAGTCGAGTGACAGGGTTGAGACTGTTTTTT
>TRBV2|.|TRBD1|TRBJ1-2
CASRLSDRGHGYTF
TGTGCCAGCAGGCTTTCTGACAGGGGCCATGGCTACACCTTC
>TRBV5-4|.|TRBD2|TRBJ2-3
CASSLKLAGGRGATDTQYF
TGTGCCAGCAGCTTGAAGCTAGCGGGGGGGCGGGGAGCAACAGATACGCAGTATTTT
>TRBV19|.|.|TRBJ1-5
CASSTGRHQPQHF
TGTGCCAGTAGTACAGGGCGCCATCAGCCCCAGCATTTT
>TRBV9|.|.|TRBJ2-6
CASSSDRNSGANVLTF
TGTGCCAGCAGCTCGGACCGGAACTCTGGGGCCAACGTCCTGACTTTC
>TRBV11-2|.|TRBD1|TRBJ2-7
CASSPGQGSHYEQYF
TGTGCCAGCAGTCCTGGACAGGGGAGTCACTACGAGCAGTACTTC
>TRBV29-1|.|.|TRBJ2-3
CSVLASDFSQYF
TGCAGCGTCCTCGCCTCTGACTTTTCGCAGTATTTT
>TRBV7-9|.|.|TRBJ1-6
CASSASWDTTYTLHF
TGTGCCAGCAGCGCCTCTTGGGACACGACCTATACCCTCCACTTT
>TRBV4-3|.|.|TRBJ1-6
CASSQVRGAMSSPLHF
TGCGCCAGCAGCCAAGTCCGGGGGGCGATGAGTTCACCCCTCCACTTT
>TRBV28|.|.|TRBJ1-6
CASSQQESTLHF
TGTGCCAGCAGTCAACAGGAATCCACCCTCCACTTT
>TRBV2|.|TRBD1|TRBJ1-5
CASSGGQGGYQPQHF
TGTGCCAGCAGCGGCGGACAGGGAGGATATCAGCCCCAGCATTTT
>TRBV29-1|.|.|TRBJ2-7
CSCGTSYEQYF
TGCAGCTGTGGCACGTCCTACGAGCAGTACTTC
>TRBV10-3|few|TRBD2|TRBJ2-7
CAIGGGVGEQYF
TGTGCCATCGGCGGGGGGGTCGGGGAGCAGTACTTC
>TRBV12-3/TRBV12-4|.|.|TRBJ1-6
CASSLSNSPLHF
TGTGCCAGCAGTTTAAGTAATTCACCCCTCCACTTT
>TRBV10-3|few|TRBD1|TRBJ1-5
CAISEELSLGDSYSNQPQHF
TGTGCCATCAGTGAGGAGTTAAGTTTGGGGGACAGCTATAGCAATCAGCCCCAGCATTTT
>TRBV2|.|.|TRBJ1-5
CASSGVYNNQPQHF
TGTGCCAGCAGTGGAGTTTACAATAATCAGCCCCAGCATTTT
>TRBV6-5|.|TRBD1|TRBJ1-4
CASRGQGWLEEKLFF
TGTGCCAGCAGAGGACAGGGCTGGCTTGAGGAAAAACTGTTTTTT
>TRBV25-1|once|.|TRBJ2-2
CASKGLGEIGELFF
TGTGCCAGTAAGGGACTGGGGGAAATCGGGGAGCTGTTTTTT
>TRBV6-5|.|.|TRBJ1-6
CASTKGRAVSSPLHF
TGTGCCAGCACCAAGGGCAGGGCAGTCAGTTCACCCCTCCACTTT
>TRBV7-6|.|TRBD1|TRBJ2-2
CASSLIGGEGGELFF
TGTGCCAGCAGCTTAATAGGGGGCGAGGGCGGGGAGCTGTTTTTT
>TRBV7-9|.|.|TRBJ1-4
CASSLPSLSRGASEKLFF
TGTGCCAGCAGCTTACCATCCCTCTCCAGGGGCGCGAGTGAAAAACTGTTTTTT
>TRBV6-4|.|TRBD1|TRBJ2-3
CASSDYGTASTDTQYF
TGTGCCAGCAGTGACTACGGGACAGCGAGCACAGATACGCAGTATTTT
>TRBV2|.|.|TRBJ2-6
CASTSGANVLTF
TGTGCCAGCACCTCTGGGGCCAACGTCCTGACTTTC
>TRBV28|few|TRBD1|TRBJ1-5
CASSRTGANQPQHF
TGTGCCAGCAGTAGGACAGGGGCCAATCAGCCCCAGCATTTT
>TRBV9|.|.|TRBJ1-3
CASSVEGSSGNTIYF
TGTGCCAGCAGCGTAGAAGGGAGCTCTGGAAACACCATATATTTT
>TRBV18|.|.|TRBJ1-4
CASSPNRFNEKLFF
TGTGCCAGCTCACCAAACCGATTTAATGAAAAACTGTTTTTT
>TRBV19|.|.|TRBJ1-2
CASILKGRDGYTF
TGTGCCAGTATCCTCAAGGGAAGAGATGGCTACACCTTC
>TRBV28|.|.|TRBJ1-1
CASSSGTPNTEAFF
TGTGCCAGCAGTTCCGGGACACCGAACACTGAAGCTTTCTTT
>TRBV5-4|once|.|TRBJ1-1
CASSLGWGTTEAFF
TGTGCCAGCAGTTTAGGGTGGGGGACCACTGAAGCTTTCTTT
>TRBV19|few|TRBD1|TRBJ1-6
CASRTQTGVPPLHF
TGTGCCAGTAGGACCCAGACAGGGGTTCCACCCCTCCACTTT
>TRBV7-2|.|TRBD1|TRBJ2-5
CASSPGTGSQETQYF
TGTGCCAGCAGCCCCGGGACAGGGTCCCAAGAGACCCAGTACTTC
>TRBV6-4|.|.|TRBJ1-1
CASSAHLNTEAFF
TGTGCCAGCAGTGCCCACTTAAACACTGAAGCTTTCTTT
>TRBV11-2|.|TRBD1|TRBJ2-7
CASSDPGQGAYEQYF
TGTGCCAGCAGCGATCCGGGACAGGGGGCCTACGAGCAGTACTTC
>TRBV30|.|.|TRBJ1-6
CAWRVPGNSPLHF
TGTGCCTGGAGGGTTCCGGGGAATTCACCCCTCCACTTT
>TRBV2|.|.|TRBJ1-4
CASNEGFTNEKLFF
TGTGCCAGCAACGAGGGGTTTACTAATGAAAAACTGTTTTTT
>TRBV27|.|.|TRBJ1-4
CASSLSTGYNEKLFF
TGTGCCAGCAGTTTATCGACGGGGTATAATGAAAAACTGTTTTTT
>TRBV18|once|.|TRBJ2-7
CASSLGLTDSYEQYF
TGTGCCAGCTCACTCGGACTAACGGACTCCTACGAGCAGTACTTC
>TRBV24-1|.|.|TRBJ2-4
CATSGNTNIQYF
TGTGCCACCAGTGGGAACACAAACATTCAGTACTTC
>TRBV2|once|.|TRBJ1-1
CASKGGAGNTEAFF
TGTGCCAGCAAGGGTGGGGCGGGGAACACTGAAGCTTTCTTT
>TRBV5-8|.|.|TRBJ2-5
CASSSQRETQYF
TGTGCCAGCAGCTCACAGAGGGAGACCCAGTACTTC
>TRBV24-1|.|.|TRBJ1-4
CATPLGQRFF
TGTGCCACCCCCCTGGGACAAAGGTTTTTT
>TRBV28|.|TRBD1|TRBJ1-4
CASSTRQGRPNEKLFF
TGTGCCAGCAGCACCCGACAGGGGCGGCCTAATGAAAAACTGTTTTTT
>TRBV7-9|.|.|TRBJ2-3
CASSFVPGAPSTDTQYF
TGTGCCAGCAGCTTCGTCCCGGGGGCACCCAGCACAGATACGCAGTATTTT
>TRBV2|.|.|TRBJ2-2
CASRPQGGTGELFF
TGTGCCAGCAGACCCCAGGGGGGCACCGGGGAGCTGTTTTTT
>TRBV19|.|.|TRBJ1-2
CASRPLEDFDYGYTF
TGTGCCAGTAGACCCTTGGAGGATTTCGACTATGGCTACACCTTC
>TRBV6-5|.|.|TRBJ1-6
CASSSRHPGYNSPLHF
TGTGCCAGCAGTTCAAGACACCCCGGCTATAATTCACCCCTCCACTTT
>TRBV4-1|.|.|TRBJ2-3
CASSQDKGTPQYF
TGCGCCAGCAGCCAAGATAAGGGGACTCCGCAGTATTTT
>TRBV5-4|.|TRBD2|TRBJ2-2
CASSLFSGGAIGELFF
TGTGCCAGCAGCTTATTTAGCGGGGGGGCCATCGGGGAGCTGTTTTTT
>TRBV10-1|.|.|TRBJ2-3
CASRGDTDTQYF
TGCGCCAGCAGGGGAGACACAGATACGCAGTATTTT
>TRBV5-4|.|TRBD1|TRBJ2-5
CASSLEVTGIGETQYF
TGTGCCAGCAGCTTGGAGGTGACAGGGATCGGAGAGACCCAGTACTTC
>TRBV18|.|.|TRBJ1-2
CASFTSDGRGNYGYTF
TGTGCCAGCTTCACCTCCGACGGAAGGGGTAACTATGGCTACACCTTC
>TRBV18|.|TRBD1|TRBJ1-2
CASSPQGGGAYGYTF
TGTGCCAGCTCACCACAGGGAGGGGGCGCATATGGCTACACCTTC
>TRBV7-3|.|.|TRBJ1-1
CASSFSSGDTEAFF
TGTGCCAGCAGCTTTTCTTCCGGAGACACTGAAGCTTTCTTT
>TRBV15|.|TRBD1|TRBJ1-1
CATSTVTGEKTEAFF
TGTGCCACCAGCACGGTGACAGGGGAAAAGACTGAAGCTTTCTTT
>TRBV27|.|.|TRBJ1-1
CASSLGRGWDNTEAFF
TGTGCCAGCAGTTTAGGGAGGGGCTGGGATAACACTGAAGCTTTCTTT
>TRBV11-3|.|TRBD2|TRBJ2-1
CASSLGSTSGGDEQFF
TGTGCCAGCAGCTTAGGTTCGACTAGCGGGGGTGATGAGCAGTTCTTC
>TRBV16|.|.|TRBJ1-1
CASSQSWLGGTEAFF
TGTGCCAGCAGCCAATCCTGGTTGGGGGGCACTGAAGCTTTCTTT
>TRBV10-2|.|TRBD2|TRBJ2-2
CASRAGATNTGELFF
TGCGCCAGCAGAGCGGGGGCGACGAACACCGGGGAGCTGTTTTTT